These 18 T cell receptor beta chains were sequenced from one sample in a study of blood T cell repertoires in COVID-19. Measured with immunoSEQ multiplex PCR; TCRdb has only the in-frame clones, and not every one. The sample has under 300,000 clones; 70% to 85% are singletons. The sample comprised peripheral blood. These receptors all come from a woman older than 75 with active or convalescent COVID-19.

As to this clone: Other DNA sequences from this sample encode an identical CDR3 as well. The V and J genes are TRBV7-2 and TRBJ2-7; 11 bases line up with TRBD2. The J segment lost 4 bases and the V segment lost 2 bases, leaving 7 bases of the junction unmatched. The CDR3 spans 16 residues. The germline CDR1 and CDR2 sequences are SGHTA and FQGNSA. The CDR3, as DNA: TGTGCCAGCAGCTTATTAGGGCTAGCGGGAGGATACGAGCAGTACTTC. Translated: CASSLLGLAGGYEQYF.

The genes are TRBV21-1 and TRBJ2-7; the D call in the table, TRBD1, was not verified against the DNA. TRBV21-1 is a known pseudogene. The CDR3 sequence is 17 residues long. The CDR3 DNA sequence: TGTGCCAGCAGCAAATCACGACAGGGTGTGTCCCGCTACGAGCAGTACTTC. Amino acids: CASSKSRQGVSRYEQYF.

The chain links TRBV30 to TRBJ1-4; TRBD1 matches at 11 bases. Germline lookup yields CDR1 GTSNPN and CDR2 SVGIG (reference sequence). There are 15 residues in the CDR3. The junction had 5 bases not matched to a gene; V was cut back by 1 base and J by 7 bases. The CDR3 DNA is TGTGCCTGGAGTGGGATCGGGACAGGGGGTGAAAAACTGTTTTTT. Translated: CAWSGIGTGGEKLFF.

V gene TRBV3-1 (or the pseudogene TRBV3-2) combines with J gene TRBJ1-2; 10 bases align to TRBD1. The germline gives CDR1 LGHDT, CDR2 YNNKEL (reference sequence). The CDR3 contains 15 residues. Germline trimming cut 2 bases from V and 1 base from J; bases unmatched to any gene: 1. The CDR3 loop reads CASSQWDRGNYGYTF. Written as DNA, the CDR3 is TGTGCCAGCAGCCAATGGGACAGGGGTAACTATGGCTACACCTTC.

V is TRBV7-9 and J is TRBJ2-3; maybe TRBD2 (5 bases). V lost 1 base, J lost 7 bases, and 12 bases lay in between. The germline gives CDR1 SEHNR, CDR2 FQNEAQ (reference sequence). The CDR3 loop spans 14 amino acids. CDR3 DNA: TGTGCCAGCAGCTTAGTAGGAGGCGTAAATACGCAGTATTTT. Its translation: CASSLVGGVNTQYF.

The J gene is TRBJ2-5, the V gene TRBV3-1 (or the pseudogene TRBV3-2); D is possibly TRBD2 (5 bases). Germline-derived CDR1 and CDR2 are LGHDT and YNNKEL (reference sequence). This CDR3 spans 16 amino acids. Trimming shortened V by 1 base and J by 1 base, and 13 bases separated the two germline ends. The CDR3: CASSQAQWAGQETQYF. The CDR3 nucleotides read TGTGCCAGCAGCCAAGCCCAGTGGGCGGGCCAAGAGACCCAGTACTTC.

The chain uses TRBV9 and TRBJ1-3; possible D gene TRBD1, 6 bases. The CDR3 is 14 residues long. Germline loops: CDR1 SGDLS, CDR2 YYNGEE. The V end lost 3 bases, the J end lost 3 bases, and 10 bases lay between the germline ends. The chain's CDR3 is CASSARTVGNTIYF. In nucleotides, the CDR3 is TGTGCCAGCAGCGCCCGGACAGTTGGAAACACCATATATTTT.

This chain uses TRBV19 with TRBJ2-3, with 8 positions matching TRBD2. Germline V gene data show CDR1 as LNHDA and CDR2 as SQIVND (reference sequence). There are 17 residues in the CDR3. Trimming took 6 bases from V and 0 from J; bases not matched to a gene: 11. CDR3 sequence (DNA): TGTGCCAGTAGCCCCCCGGGAGGGCGGCCTAGCACAGATACGCAGTATTTT. Its translation: CASSPPGGRPSTDTQYF.

This chain connects TRBV9 to TRBJ1-5; TRBD1 might be the D (6 bases). Between the trimmed V and J ends, which lost 3 bases and 2 bases, there was a span of 21 bases. The germline CDR1 and CDR2 sequences are SGDLS and YYNGEE. The CDR3 sequence is 18 residues long. The CDR3 sequence is CASSAVGDRQLCNQPQHF. CDR3 DNA: TGTGCCAGCAGCGCCGTAGGCGACAGGCAGCTCTGCAATCAGCCCCAGCATTTT.

The V call is TRBV11-2, the J call TRBJ1-1; no firm D call. The CDR3 has 14 residues. Trimming removed 4 bases at V and 0 bases at J, with 9 bases between. Germline values: CDR1 SGHAT, CDR2 FQNNGV. In DNA, the CDR3 is TGTGCCAGCAGCTCCCAGATCGTGAACACTGAAGCTTTCTTT. It translates to CASSSQIVNTEAFF.

This chain connects TRBV6-1 to TRBJ1-2, with D possibly matching TRBD1 (6 bases). V was cut by 5 bases and J by 2 bases, with 12 bases left in between. The CDR3 covers 14 residues. Germline V gene sequence: CDR1 MNHNS, CDR2 SASEGT. The CDR3 loop reads CASSFTTGNYGYTF. CDR3 DNA: TGTGCCAGCAGTTTCACTACAGGGAACTATGGCTACACCTTC.

CDR3 amino acids: CSASTQTGARGNEQYF. The CDR3 DNA is TGCAGTGCTAGTACACAGACAGGGGCGCGAGGGAACGAGCAGTACTTC. The chain carries TRBV20-1 and TRBJ2-7; 8 bases map to TRBD1. CDR1 and CDR2 (germline): DFQATT, SNEGSKA (reference sequence). The CDR3 runs to 16 residues. With V trimmed by 3 bases and J by 5 bases, 15 bases remained unmatched.

J is TRBJ2-7 and V is TRBV7-9; TRBD2 matches 14 bases. Germline trimming cut 5 bases from V and 0 bases from J; bases unmatched to any gene: 6. CDR1 and CDR2 (germline): SEHNR, FQNEAQ (reference sequence). The length of the CDR3 is 17 residues. The CDR3, as DNA: TGTGCCAGCAGCCGAAGGACTAGCGGGGGGATCTCCTACGAGCAGTACTTC. Residues: CASSRRTSGGISYEQYF. The full variable domain, in which reference TRBV7-9 and TRBJ2-7 provide the parts outside the CDR3, is DTGVSQNPRHKITKRGQNVTFRCDPISEHNRLYWYRQTLGQGPEFLTYFQNEAQLEKSRLLSDRFSAERPKGSFSTLEIQRTEQGDSAMYLCASSRRTSGGISYEQYFGPGTRLTVT.

The chain links TRBV28 to TRBJ2-7, with 10 bases aligning to TRBD2. Germline values: CDR1 MDHEN, CDR2 SYDVKM. CDR3 length: 15 residues. J lost 6 bases, V lost 5 bases, and 10 bases had no gene match. The CDR3 is CASSPGSGRALEQYF. The CDR3 DNA reads TGTGCCAGCAGTCCGGGCAGCGGGAGGGCACTCGAGCAGTACTTC.

The chain uses TRBV7-9 and TRBJ2-1; TRBD2 matches at 9 bases. CDR3 length: 15 residues. CDR1 is SEHNR and CDR2 is FQNEAQ in the germline V gene (reference sequence). V lost 3 bases and J lost 3; bases outside the gene matches: 3. CDR3 nucleotide sequence: TGTGCCAGCAGCTTTGGCGGGAGGGGCTACAATGAGCAGTTCTTC. Its translation: CASSFGGRGYNEQFF.

The genes are TRBV28 and TRBJ2-7; a possible D gene is TRBD1 (6 bases). CDR3 length: 15 residues. Germline V lookup: CDR1 MDHEN, CDR2 SYDVKM. Deletions cut 6 bases from V and 4 bases from J, with 19 bases between. CDR3 DNA sequence: TGTGCCAGCAGCCGCCCGGGACACCCTGGGTACGAGCAGTACTTC. Its protein product is CASSRPGHPGYEQYF.

The genes are TRBV2 and TRBJ1-1; the D gene is possibly TRBD1 (5 bases). CDR1 is SNHLY and CDR2 is FYNNEI in the germline V gene. Trimming stripped 4 bases from V and 5 bases from J, with 8 bases between. The CDR3 has 12 amino acids. The CDR3 nucleotides read TGTGCCAGCAGTGCCAGGGCGACTGAAGCTTTCTTT. This gives the protein CASSARATEAFF.

The chain combines TRBV7-9 with TRBJ2-2, with 8 positions matching TRBD1. Trimming at V came to 3 bases and at J to 4 bases, leaving 4 bases not matched to a gene. This CDR3 region has 15 residues. Germline-derived CDR1 and CDR2 are SEHNR and FQNEAQ (reference sequence). DNA for the CDR3: TGTGCCAGCAGCTTGTCAGGGGGCTTCACCGGGGAGCTGTTTTTT. Translation: CASSLSGGFTGELFF.